What follows is one T cell receptor (beta chain) and its context. This sample is part of a study of control samples from healthy donors and cancer patients. Trimming left V 4 bases short and J 1 base short, with 11 bases between. Germline loops: CDR1 SGDLS, CDR2 YYNGEE. The length of the CDR3 is 14 residues. Here immunoSEQ multiplex PCR was the method, and the copy in TCRdb shows in-frame clones only, minus some. This table holds tens of thousands of clones, 95% to 96% found once. The receptor comes from a woman aged 30 to 39 in good health. Source material: blood. The rearrangement links TRBV9 to TRBJ1-1; the D gene is possibly TRBD1 (5 bases). The CDR3 sequence: CASSKQATNTEAFF. CDR3 sequence (DNA): TGTGCCAGCAGCAAACAGGCCACGAACACTGAAGCTTTCTTT. Filled out from reference TRBV9 and TRBJ1-1, the complete variable domain reads DSGVTQTPKHLITATGQRVTLRCSPRSGDLSVYWYQQSLDQGLQFLIQYYNGEERAKGNILERFSAQQFPDLHSELNLSSLELGDSALYFCASSKQATNTEAFFGQGTRLTVV.